These T cell receptor beta chains were read from a single sample in a study of T cell responses to AZD1222 COVID-19 vaccine. Using immunoSEQ multiplex PCR, the repertoire was profiled, and TCRdb retains in-frame clones only, with some absent. This table has around 110,000 clones, 90% appearing once. The source material was peripheral blood, sampled 28 days after the second AZD1222 dose. The receptor set was obtained from an adult who received the AZD1222 COVID-19 vaccine. CDR3s include the opening cysteine and the closing phenylalanine or tryptophan. D genes are given only for firm matches. Clone size is given for some rows only: seen once, a few or many times, or a class if the clone is expanded.

J gene | D gene | clone size | V gene | CDR3 protein | CDR3 DNA
TRBJ1-6 | - | - | TRBV7-3 | CASSPMGGSPLHF | TGTGCCAGCAGCCCCATGGGGGGGTCACCCCTCCACTTT
TRBJ2-7 | - | - | TRBV6-5 | CASRTTTRLGDEQYF | TGTGCCAGCAGAACTACTACACGGTTGGGGGACGAGCAGTACTTC
TRBJ1-2 | - | - | TRBV24-1 | CATSDPMQGRGDGYTF | TGTGCCACCAGTGATCCAATGCAGGGGCGCGGGGATGGCTACACCTTC
TRBJ2-3 | - | - | TRBV18 | CASSPYTDTQYF | TGTGCCAGCTCACCCTACACAGATACGCAGTATTTT
TRBJ2-5 | - | - | TRBV19 | CASSMRGGVETQYF | TGTGCCAGTAGTATGCGAGGGGGTGTAGAGACCCAGTACTTC
TRBJ1-2 | - | - | TRBV6-2/TRBV6-3 | CASSPPGQFGYTF | TGTGCCAGCAGTCCCCCCGGGCAGTTTGGCTACACCTTC
TRBJ1-2 | TRBD1 | - | TRBV5-1 | CASSLEGAPNYGYTF | TGCGCCAGCAGCTTGGAGGGGGCGCCTAACTATGGCTACACCTTC
TRBJ1-1 | TRBD1 | - | TRBV7-9 | CASSLQGGMNTEAFF | TGTGCCAGCAGCTTACAGGGGGGGATGAACACTGAAGCTTTCTTT
TRBJ2-3 | TRBD1 | - | TRBV18 | CASSPDRVSTDTQYF | TGTGCCAGCTCACCAGACAGGGTTAGCACAGATACGCAGTATTTT
TRBJ2-7 | TRBD1 | few | TRBV11-1 | CASSSGQAPPYEQYF | TGTGCCAGCAGCTCTGGACAGGCACCACCCTACGAGCAGTACTTC
TRBJ2-5 | TRBD1 | - | TRBV7-2 | CASSSDRVETQYF | TGTGCCAGCAGCTCTGACAGGGTTGAGACCCAGTACTTC
TRBJ2-2 | - | - | TRBV3-1/TRBV3-2 | CASSKGTTNTGELFF | TGTGCCAGCAGCAAAGGGACCACGAACACCGGGGAGCTGTTTTTT
TRBJ1-1 | - | - | TRBV7-9 | CASSSGLYEAFF | TGTGCCAGCAGCTCGGGACTTTACGAAGCTTTCTTT
TRBJ2-5 | - | - | TRBV12-3/TRBV12-4 | CASSLNRAKTQYF | TGTGCCAGCAGTTTAAATAGGGCTAAGACCCAGTACTTC
TRBJ1-5 | - | - | TRBV5-6 | CASSFQGWANQPQHF | TGTGCCAGCAGCTTCCAGGGGTGGGCCAATCAGCCCCAGCATTTT
TRBJ2-3 | TRBD2 | - | TRBV30 | CAAILAGGGDTQYF | TGTGCCGCTATACTAGCGGGGGGGGGAGATACGCAGTATTTT
TRBJ2-7 | - | - | TRBV5-6 | CASADGSSYEQYF | TGTGCCAGCGCGGACGGTTCCTCCTACGAGCAGTACTTC
TRBJ2-1 | - | - | TRBV6-2/TRBV6-3 | CASSLRHSMSGEQFF | TGTGCCAGCAGTTTGAGACACTCCATGTCGGGTGAGCAGTTCTTC
TRBJ1-1 | TRBD1 | - | TRBV5-1 | CASNRAGQGYTEAFF | TGCGCCAGCAACCGGGCTGGACAGGGTTATACTGAAGCTTTCTTT
TRBJ2-5 | - | - | TRBV9 | CASSEQGAETQYF | TGTGCCAGCAGCGAGCAGGGAGCCGAGACCCAGTACTTC
TRBJ2-7 | - | once | TRBV13 | CASSLDPRSRSEQYF | TGTGCCAGCAGCTTAGATCCCCGTTCGCGGTCCGAGCAGTACTTC
TRBJ1-4 | - | once | TRBV5-1 | CASRDPQGPNEKLFF | TGCGCCAGCAGGGACCCCCAGGGTCCTAATGAAAAACTGTTTTTT
TRBJ1-2 | - | once | TRBV19 | CASVTGTATYGYTF | TGTGCCAGTGTAACTGGGACGGCAACCTATGGCTACACCTTC
TRBJ1-2 | - | - | TRBV7-8 | CASSSTVIPSYGYTF | TGTGCCAGCAGCTCAACTGTCATTCCTTCCTATGGCTACACCTTC